The next 2 T cell receptor beta chains were all read from a single sample in a study of shared clonotypes between healthy human individuals. Only in-frame clones appear in the TCRdb table, and some are missing; sequencing was by immunoSEQ multiplex PCR. This table has over 150,000 clones, approximately 61% appearing once. Source material: memory CD4+ T cells sorted from blood. Sample subset: CD45RA-negative fraction. The receptors originated from a man aged 25-45 years in good health.

This clone came up a few times. V is TRBV4-1 and J is TRBJ1-3; D uncertain. Germline V gene data show CDR1 as MGHRA and CDR2 as YSYEKL. Trimming stripped 6 bases from V and 0 bases from J, with 15 bases between. The CDR3 has 16 amino acids. CDR3 protein: CASRYTEHFSGNTIYF. The DNA for the CDR3 is TGCGCCAGCAGATATACCGAACATTTCTCTGGAAACACCATATATTTT.

The count of this clone is one. The chain recombines TRBV28 with TRBJ1-3; D might be TRBD1 (5 bases). This CDR3 region has 15 residues. Deletions cut 6 bases from V and 2 bases from J, with 14 bases between. Germline loops: CDR1 MDHEN, CDR2 SYDVKM. The CDR3: CASSQDNRAGNTIYF. CDR3 nucleotides: TGTGCCAGCAGCCAGGACAACCGGGCTGGAAACACCATATATTTT.